This TCR beta chain was sequenced during a study of blood T cell repertoires in COVID-19. Sequencing was performed with immunoSEQ multiplex PCR; in TCRdb, only in-frame clones are kept and a portion is missing. The sample holds 150,000 to 200,000 clones, more than 85% seen once. This CDR3 region has 15 residues. V lost 3 bases to trimming and J lost 8 bases; unmatched junction nucleotides: 4. Germline V gives CDR1 LGHDT, CDR2 YNNKEL (reference sequence). Source material: peripheral blood. The gene calls are TRBV3-1 (or the pseudogene TRBV3-2) and TRBJ1-6, with TRBD1 matching over 10 bases. This sequence was found in a man between 18 and 29 years old with acute or convalescent COVID-19. CDR3 amino acids: CASSQRTGGYSPLHF. Written as DNA, the CDR3 is TGTGCCAGCAGCCAGAGGACAGGGGGTTATTCACCCCTCCACTTT.